One and the same sample provided the 28 T cell receptor beta chains below, sequenced in a study of cytomegalovirus exposure and HLA in healthy donors (dated by TCRdb to between 2016 and 2019). The library was built by means of the immunoSEQ multiplex PCR assay. For the multiplex PCR, a mixture combining 60 forward primers for TCR Vbeta segments and 13 reverse primers for TCR Jbeta segments was used. TCRdb mirrors the immuneACCESS table, restricted to in-frame sequences. Some clones are absent from its copies; in checked studies, under half trace to an unresolved V gene, and the reason for the others is unknown. The sample table contains 140,000 to 150,000 clones; only one count was recorded for approximately 72% of them. Clones ranked in the top ten supply approximately 2.1% of the sample. Sample: PBMCs. Source of these receptors: a man aged 40-55 years in good health and CMV-seronegative.

J is TRBJ2-2 and V is TRBV2; unclear D gene. Germline V gene sequence: CDR1 SNHLY, CDR2 FYNNEI. CDR3 size: 13 residues. Trimming took 4 bases from V and 0 from J, leaving 3 bases between them. The CDR3 sequence: CASSAANTGELFF. The DNA of the CDR3 is TGTGCCAGCAGTGCCGCGAACACCGGGGAGCTGTTTTTT.

Only a few counts were recorded for this clone. The gene calls are TRBV28 and TRBJ2-7; TRBD2 aligns across 9 bases. The CDR3 has 22 amino acids. V dropped 3 bases and J dropped 3; count of bases not matched to a gene: 27. The germline CDR1 and CDR2 sequences are MDHEN and SYDVKM. The CDR3 DNA reads TGTGCCAGCAGTTTTGGGGCTGACATTGGTCGACTAGCGGCAGGGCTTCGCTACGAGCAGTACTTC. Translated: CASSFGADIGRLAAGLRYEQYF.

This sequence joins TRBV15 and TRBJ1-2, with D unresolved. CDR1 is LNHNV and CDR2 is YYDKDF in the germline V gene (reference sequence). This CDR3 contains 14 residues. V lost 4 bases and J 5 bases, leaving 14 bases between the germline ends. CDR3 coding DNA: TGTGCCACCAGCACCCACAGAGAGCTATATGGCTACACCTTC. Protein product: CATSTHRELYGYTF.

This clone was detected once. V usage is TRBV18 and J usage is TRBJ1-1; TRBD1 agrees at 9 bases. This CDR3 has 16 amino acids. Germline V gene data show CDR1 as KGHSH and CDR2 as LQKENI. V trimming: 4 bases; J trimming: 4 bases; junction bases outside the gene matches: 10. CDR3 loop: CASSRQGVTQSTEAFF. The CDR3 DNA follows: TGTGCCAGCTCACGACAGGGGGTTACCCAGTCCACTGAAGCTTTCTTT.

The rearrangement joins TRBV5-6 to TRBJ2-4, with TRBD2 as a possible D gene (6 bases). Germline CDR1 SGHDT, CDR2 YYEEEE. This CDR3 comprises 15 residues. Trimming pared 6 bases from V and 0 bases from J, leaving 13 bases between. The CDR3 reads CASMGGGLAKNIQYF. The CDR3, as DNA: TGTGCCAGCATGGGGGGAGGACTAGCCAAAAACATTCAGTACTTC.

This clone came up once. The chain recombines TRBV28 with TRBJ2-7, with 12 bases lining up with TRBD2. The CDR3 loop spans 16 amino acids. Germline CDR1 is MDHEN and CDR2 is SYDVKM. Trimming at V came to 6 bases and at J to 6 bases, leaving 12 bases not matched to a gene. The CDR3 loop is CASRNALAGGFGEQYF. The CDR3 coding sequence is TGTGCCAGCAGGAACGCCCTAGCGGGAGGGTTTGGCGAGCAGTACTTC.

The CDR3 DNA sequence: TGTGCCAGCAGTCAGGACGGGGGTAGCACAGATACGCAGTATTTT. As protein: CASSQDGGSTDTQYF. The chain joins TRBV25-1 to TRBJ2-3; perhaps TRBD2 as D (6 bases). The length of the CDR3 is 15 residues. The V and J ends lost 5 bases and 0 bases respectively, with 12 bases between them. Germline lookup yields CDR1 MGHDK and CDR2 SYGVNS.

The V gene is TRBV19, the J gene TRBJ2-7; 7 nucleotides line up with TRBD1. Trimming took 4 bases from V and 3 from J; bases not matched to a gene: 9. CDR1 is LNHDA and CDR2 is SQIVND in the germline V gene (reference sequence). The CDR3 runs 15 residues. The CDR3 nucleotides are TGTGCCAGTAGTACCTCAGGGGGACAGCACTACGAGCAGTACTTC. It codes for CASSTSGGQHYEQYF.

The chain uses TRBV6-1 and TRBJ2-7; a possible D gene is TRBD1 (5 bases). The germline V gene has CDR1 MNHNS and CDR2 SASEGT. This CDR3 contains 13 residues. Trimming left V 7 bases short and J 1 base short, with 11 bases between. CDR3 DNA: TGTGCCAGCATCCCACAGGCTTCCTACGAGCAGTACTTC. Translation: CASIPQASYEQYF.

In DNA, the CDR3 is TGTGCCAGCAGTGGGATGGGGACTGTTTCTACAGATACGCAGTATTTT. As protein: CASSGMGTVSTDTQYF. The gene calls are TRBV6-1 and TRBJ2-3, with a weak D call TRBD2 (6 bases). The germline V gene encodes CDR1 MNHNS and CDR2 SASEGT. V was pared by 4 bases and J by 3 bases, with 17 bases between. The CDR3 length is 16 residues.

The V call is TRBV9, the J call TRBJ1-5, with TRBD1 matching 9 bases. The CDR3 spans 17 residues. Germline V gene lookup returns CDR1 SGDLS and CDR2 YYNGEE. V lost 2 bases and J lost 5; bases outside the gene matches: 11. The CDR3 sequence: CASSVRDRDGGDQPQHF. CDR3 nucleotide sequence: TGTGCCAGCAGCGTCCGGGACAGGGACGGGGGTGATCAGCCCCAGCATTTT.

The chain carries TRBV9 and TRBJ1-1; no reliable D call. CDR1 and CDR2 from the germline V gene are SGDLS and YYNGEE. V was trimmed by 5 bases and J by 1 base, leaving 9 bases between them. The CDR3 is 13 amino acids. In nucleotides, the CDR3 is TGTGCCAGCAGTCGGGGAGCGAACACTGAAGCTTTCTTT. Translating it yields CASSRGANTEAFF.

The rearrangement uses TRBV18 and TRBJ2-1; 12 positions agree with TRBD1. With V trimmed by 4 bases and J by 6 bases, 7 bases remained unmatched. The CDR3 covers 16 residues. Germline CDR1 is KGHSH and CDR2 is LQKENI. CDR3 amino acids: CASSRYPGQGANEQFF. The CDR3 coding sequence is TGTGCCAGCTCACGTTACCCGGGACAGGGGGCCAATGAGCAGTTCTTC.

This clone was found a few times. This sequence joins TRBV9 and TRBJ2-2; no firm D call. Trimming took 0 bases from V and 6 from J, leaving 6 bases between them. The germline V gene encodes CDR1 SGDLS and CDR2 YYNGEE. The CDR3 sequence is 13 residues long. The CDR3 nucleotides are TGTGCCAGCAGCGTAGACGCGGCCGGGGAGCTGTTTTTT. Encoded protein: CASSVDAAGELFF.

The DNA for the CDR3 is TGTGCCAGCAGCCTCGATGGGGGCGCAGGAGGCTACACCTTC. It translates to CASSLDGGAGGYTF. This chain connects TRBV2 to TRBJ1-2, with D possibly matching TRBD1 (6 bases). V was clipped by 6 bases and J by 8 bases, with 19 bases between them. Germline V gene sequence: CDR1 SNHLY, CDR2 FYNNEI. CDR3 length: 14 amino acids.

This chain uses TRBV7-3 with TRBJ2-1; 8 nucleotides agree with TRBD1. Trimming cost V 6 bases and J 0 bases; bases outside gene matches: 4. The CDR3 covers 15 residues. CDR1 is SGHTA, CDR2 FQGTGA, per germline. This chain's CDR3 is CASSLGQGSYNEQFF. The CDR3 region has the DNA TGTGCCAGCAGTCTCGGACAGGGCTCCTACAATGAGCAGTTCTTC.

The chain joins TRBV4-1 to TRBJ2-5, with 11 nucleotides matching TRBD2. The CDR3 runs to 18 residues. Trimming took 0 bases from V and 1 from J; bases not matched to a gene: 7. Looked up from germline, CDR1 is MGHRA and CDR2 is YSYEKL. DNA for the CDR3: TGCGCCAGCAGCCAAGAGGGGCTTAGCGGGGGGGCCCAAGAGACCCAGTACTTC. It specifies CASSQEGLSGGAQETQYF.

This clone was seen only a few times. The chain combines TRBV6-1 with TRBJ2-2; 9 bases align to TRBD2. The CDR3 spans 17 residues. The V gene's germline CDR1 is MNHNS and CDR2 SASEGT. With V trimmed by 1 base and J by 6 bases, 9 bases remained unmatched. The CDR3 coding sequence is TGTGCCAGCAGTGAAGTAGGGTTTAGCGGGAGCCCCGGGGAGCTGTTTTTT. Protein sequence: CASSEVGFSGSPGELFF.

This chain uses TRBV28 with TRBJ1-2, with 8 bases that match TRBD1. The germline V gene has CDR1 MDHEN and CDR2 SYDVKM. This CDR3 spans 14 amino acids. Trimming removed 2 bases from V and 7 bases from J; junction bases left unmatched: 6. CDR3 in DNA: TGTGCCAGCAGTTTAGCAGGGGGCGGGTTTGGCTACACCTTC. Amino acids: CASSLAGGGFGYTF.

The chain is built from TRBV18 and TRBJ2-3, with TRBD1 matching 8 bases. J lost 2 bases, V lost 3 bases, and 4 bases had no gene match. The V gene's germline CDR1 is KGHSH and CDR2 LQKENI. This CDR3 contains 15 residues. CDR3 coding DNA: TGTGCCAGCTCACCCCAGGGGGCCCCCACAGATACGCAGTATTTT. It yields the protein CASSPQGAPTDTQYF.

The chain carries TRBV11-3 and TRBJ1-1; D is ambiguous. CDR1 and CDR2 from the germline V gene are SGHNT and YENEEA. The CDR3 is 13 amino acids. Trimming removed 7 bases at V and 1 base at J, with 10 bases between. Here the CDR3 reads CASTEQQNTEAFF. CDR3 coding DNA: TGTGCCAGCACCGAACAACAGAACACTGAAGCTTTCTTT.

The genes are TRBV6-1 and TRBJ2-7, with 9 positions matching TRBD2. Germline loops: CDR1 MNHNS, CDR2 SASEGT. The ends lost 2 bases at V and 2 bases at J; junction bases unmatched: 7. CDR3 length: 16 amino acids. CDR3 protein: CASSERRRLAAYEQYF. CDR3 in DNA: TGTGCCAGCAGTGAAAGAAGGCGACTAGCGGCCTACGAGCAGTACTTC.

This clone has just a few counts. V gene TRBV2 combines with J gene TRBJ1-5; D is unresolved. Trimming took off 7 bases at V and 0 bases at J, with 7 bases between the two ends. CDR1 and CDR2 (germline): SNHLY, FYNNEI. This CDR3 is 13 amino acids long. DNA for the CDR3: TGTGCCAGCAACTTCCGTAGCAATCAGCCCCAGCATTTT. Translated: CASNFRSNQPQHF.

The J gene is TRBJ2-3, the V gene TRBV13; D is undetermined. Trimming removed 5 bases at V and 3 bases at J, with 6 bases between. Looked up from germline, CDR1 is PRHDT and CDR2 is FYEKMQ (reference sequence). This CDR3 has 12 residues. The DNA for the CDR3 is TGTGCCAGCAGCACTCATACAGATACGCAGTATTTT. Protein sequence: CASSTHTDTQYF.

The rearrangement uses TRBV27 and TRBJ2-2, with D perhaps TRBD2 (6 bases). The germline gives CDR1 MNHEY, CDR2 SMNVEV (reference sequence). The CDR3 extends over 14 amino acids. The V and J ends lost 4 bases and 7 bases respectively, with 13 bases between them. The CDR3 nucleotides read TGTGCCAGCAGTTCGGGACTCGAGAACGGGGAGCTGTTTTTT. It yields the protein CASSSGLENGELFF.

The rearrangement joins TRBV7-9 to TRBJ2-5, with a weak D call TRBD1 (6 bases). TRBJ2-7 explains the end of the DNA better; the J call may be wrong. The CDR3 sequence is 16 residues long. Germline lookup yields CDR1 SEHNR and CDR2 FQNEAQ (reference sequence). In nucleotides, the CDR3 is TGTGCCAGCAGCTTCCTTTTCGATGACAGGACCTACGAGCAGTACTTC. This translates into CASSFLFDDRTYEQYF.

The chain links TRBV6-5 to TRBJ1-6; weak D call: TRBD1 (6 bases). From germline, CDR1 is MNHEY and CDR2 SVGAGI. Deletions cut 2 bases from V and 10 bases from J, with 12 bases between. CDR3 length equals 14 residues. In nucleotides, the CDR3 is TGTGCCAGCAGTTACCAAAACAGGGAATCACCCCTCCACTTT. Protein: CASSYQNRESPLHF.

This rearrangement joins TRBV9 to TRBJ2-7; 9 nucleotides agree with TRBD1. The V gene's germline CDR1 is SGDLS and CDR2 YYNGEE. After removal of 4 bases from V and 3 bases from J, the junction contained 8 bases not matched to a gene. The CDR3 runs to 15 residues. As DNA, the CDR3 is TGTGCCAGCAGCACCGACGGGACAGGGTTCTACGAGCAGTACTTC. Amino acids: CASSTDGTGFYEQYF.